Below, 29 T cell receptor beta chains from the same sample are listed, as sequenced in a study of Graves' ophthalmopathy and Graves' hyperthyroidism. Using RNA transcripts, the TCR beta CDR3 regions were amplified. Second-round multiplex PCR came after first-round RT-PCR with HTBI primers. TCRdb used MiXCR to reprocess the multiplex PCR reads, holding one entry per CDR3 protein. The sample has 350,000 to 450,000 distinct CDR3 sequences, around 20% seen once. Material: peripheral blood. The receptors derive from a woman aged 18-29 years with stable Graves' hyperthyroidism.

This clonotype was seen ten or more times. This CDR3 reads CASSALYEQYF. DNA of the CDR3: TGTGCCAGCAGCGCCCTCTACGAGCAGTACTTC. This chain links TRBV9 with TRBJ2-7; D gene ambiguous. The CDR3 length is 11 residues. The germline CDR1 and CDR2 sequences are SGDLS and YYNGEE. V was trimmed by 3 bases and J by 3 bases, leaving 4 bases between them.

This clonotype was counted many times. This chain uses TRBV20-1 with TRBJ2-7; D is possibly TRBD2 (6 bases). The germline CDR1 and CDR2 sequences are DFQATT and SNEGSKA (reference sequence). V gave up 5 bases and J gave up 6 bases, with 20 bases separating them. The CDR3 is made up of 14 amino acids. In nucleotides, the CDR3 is TGCAGTGCTTCTGGGGGGAGTGCCAGAGGCGAGCAGTACTTC. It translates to CSASGGSARGEQYF.

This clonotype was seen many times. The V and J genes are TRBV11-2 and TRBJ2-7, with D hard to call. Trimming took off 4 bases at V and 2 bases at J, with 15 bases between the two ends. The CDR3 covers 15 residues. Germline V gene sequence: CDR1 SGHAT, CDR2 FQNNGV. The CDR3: CASSSLRGVAYEQYF. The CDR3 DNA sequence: TGTGCCAGCAGCTCGTTGCGTGGCGTGGCCTACGAGCAGTACTTC.

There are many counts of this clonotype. The DNA of the CDR3 is TGTGCCAGCAGGCCCGGGACAGGGGGATACGAGCAGTACTTC. Protein sequence: CASRPGTGGYEQYF. The chain links TRBV6-5 to TRBJ2-7; 11 bases fit TRBD1. V lost 6 bases and J lost 4; bases outside the gene matches: 5. Germline-derived CDR1 and CDR2 are MNHEY and SVGAGI. The CDR3 spans 14 residues.

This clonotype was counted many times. The CDR3 sequence is CSARLGSYGYTF. CDR3 DNA sequence: TGCAGTGCTAGACTGGGGAGCTATGGCTACACCTTC. The chain employs TRBV20-1 and TRBJ1-2; the D is unclear. The CDR3 sequence is 12 residues long. V lost 2 bases, J lost 4 bases, and 8 bases lay in between. Germline V gene data show CDR1 as DFQATT and CDR2 as SNEGSKA (reference sequence).

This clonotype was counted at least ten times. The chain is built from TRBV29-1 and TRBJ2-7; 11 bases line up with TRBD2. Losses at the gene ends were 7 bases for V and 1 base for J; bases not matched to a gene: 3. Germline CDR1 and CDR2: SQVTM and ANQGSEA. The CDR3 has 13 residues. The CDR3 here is CSASGRLSYEQYF. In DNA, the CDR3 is TGCAGCGCTAGCGGGAGGCTATCCTACGAGCAGTACTTC.

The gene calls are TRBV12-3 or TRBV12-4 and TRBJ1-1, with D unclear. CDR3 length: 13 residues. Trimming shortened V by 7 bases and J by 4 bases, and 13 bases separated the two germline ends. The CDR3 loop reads CASNPGEGTEAFF. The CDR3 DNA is TGTGCCAGCAATCCCGGTGAGGGCACTGAAGCTTTCTTT.

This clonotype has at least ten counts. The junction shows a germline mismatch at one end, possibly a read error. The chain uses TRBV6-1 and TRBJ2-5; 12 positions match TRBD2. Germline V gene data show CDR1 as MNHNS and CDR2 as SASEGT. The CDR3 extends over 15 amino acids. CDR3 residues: CASSETSGGQETQYF. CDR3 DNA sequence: TGTGCCAGCAGTGAGACTAGCGGGGGACAAGAGACTCAGTACTTC.

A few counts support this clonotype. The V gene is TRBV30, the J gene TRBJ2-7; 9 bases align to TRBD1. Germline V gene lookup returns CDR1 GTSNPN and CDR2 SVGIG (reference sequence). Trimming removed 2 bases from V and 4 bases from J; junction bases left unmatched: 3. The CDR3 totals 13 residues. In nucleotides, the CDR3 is TGTGCCTGGAGTTCCGGGACAGGGTACGAGCAGTACTTC. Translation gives CAWSSGTGYEQYF.

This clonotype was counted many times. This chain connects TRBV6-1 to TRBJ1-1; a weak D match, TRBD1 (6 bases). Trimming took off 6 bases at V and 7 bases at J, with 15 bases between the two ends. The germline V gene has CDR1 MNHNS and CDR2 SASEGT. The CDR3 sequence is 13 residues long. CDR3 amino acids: CASSPDSQVEAFF. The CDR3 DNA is TGTGCCAGCAGCCCGGACAGCCAAGTTGAAGCTTTCTTT.

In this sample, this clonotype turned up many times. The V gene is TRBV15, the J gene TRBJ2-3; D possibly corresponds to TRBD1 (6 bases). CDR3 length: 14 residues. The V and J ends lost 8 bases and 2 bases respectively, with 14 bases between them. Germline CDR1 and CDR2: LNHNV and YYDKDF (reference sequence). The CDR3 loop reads CATGDTSFTDTQYF. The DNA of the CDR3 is TGTGCCACCGGGGACACCTCCTTCACAGATACGCAGTATTTT.

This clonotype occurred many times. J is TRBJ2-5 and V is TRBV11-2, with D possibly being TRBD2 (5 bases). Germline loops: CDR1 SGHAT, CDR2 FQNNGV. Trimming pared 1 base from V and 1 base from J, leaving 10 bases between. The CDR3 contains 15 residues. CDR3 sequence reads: CASSLGGAFQETQYF. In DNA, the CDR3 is TGTGCCAGCAGCTTAGGGGGAGCCTTCCAAGAGACCCAGTACTTC.

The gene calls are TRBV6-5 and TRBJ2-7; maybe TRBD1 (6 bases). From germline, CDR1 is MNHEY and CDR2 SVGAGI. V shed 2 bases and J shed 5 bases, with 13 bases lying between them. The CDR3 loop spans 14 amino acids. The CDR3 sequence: CASSYTAGEHEQYF. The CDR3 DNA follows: TGTGCCAGCAGTTACACGGCAGGGGAGCACGAGCAGTACTTC.

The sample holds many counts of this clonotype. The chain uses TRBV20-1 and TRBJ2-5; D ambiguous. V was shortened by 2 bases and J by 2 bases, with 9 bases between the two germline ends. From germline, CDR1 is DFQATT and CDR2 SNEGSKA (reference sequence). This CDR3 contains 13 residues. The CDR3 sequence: CSARQALQETQYF. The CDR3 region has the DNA TGCAGTGCTAGACAAGCCCTACAAGAGACCCAGTACTTC.

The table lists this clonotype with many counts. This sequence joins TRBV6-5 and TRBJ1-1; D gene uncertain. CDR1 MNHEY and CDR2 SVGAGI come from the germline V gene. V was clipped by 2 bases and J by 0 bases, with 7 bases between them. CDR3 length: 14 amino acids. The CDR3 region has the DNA TGTGCCAGCAGTTACGACGGGGTGAACACTGAAGCTTTCTTT. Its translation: CASSYDGVNTEAFF.

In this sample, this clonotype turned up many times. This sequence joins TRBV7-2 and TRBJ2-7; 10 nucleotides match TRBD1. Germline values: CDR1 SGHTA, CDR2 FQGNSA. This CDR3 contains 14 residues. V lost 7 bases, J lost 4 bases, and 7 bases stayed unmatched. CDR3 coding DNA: TGTGCCAGCACCCGACAGGGGGCCAGGTACGAGCAGTACTTC. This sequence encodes CASTRQGARYEQYF.

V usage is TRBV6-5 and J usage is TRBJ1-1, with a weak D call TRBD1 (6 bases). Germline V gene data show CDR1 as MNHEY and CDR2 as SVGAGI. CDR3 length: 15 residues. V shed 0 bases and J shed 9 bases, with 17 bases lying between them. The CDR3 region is CASSYSPGAGKKAFF. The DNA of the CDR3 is TGTGCCAGCAGTTACTCGCCAGGGGCCGGAAAAAAAGCTTTCTTT.

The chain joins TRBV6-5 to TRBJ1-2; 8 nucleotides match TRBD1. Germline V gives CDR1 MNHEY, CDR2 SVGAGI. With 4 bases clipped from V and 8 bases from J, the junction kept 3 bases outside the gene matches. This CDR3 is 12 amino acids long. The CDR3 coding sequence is TGTGCCAGCAGTTTCGACAGGGGAGGCTACACCTTC. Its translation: CASSFDRGGYTF.

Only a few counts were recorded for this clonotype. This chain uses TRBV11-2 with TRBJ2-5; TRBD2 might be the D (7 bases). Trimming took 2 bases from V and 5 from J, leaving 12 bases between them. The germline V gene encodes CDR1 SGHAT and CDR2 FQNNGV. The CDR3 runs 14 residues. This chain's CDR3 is CASSLRGGPETQYF. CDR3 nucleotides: TGTGCCAGCAGCTTAAGGGGGGGCCCTGAGACCCAGTACTTC.

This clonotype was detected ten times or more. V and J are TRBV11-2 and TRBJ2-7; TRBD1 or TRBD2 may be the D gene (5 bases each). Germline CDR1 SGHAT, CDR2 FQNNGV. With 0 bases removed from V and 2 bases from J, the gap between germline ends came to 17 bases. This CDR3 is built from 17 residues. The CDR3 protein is CASSLDPGTSWTYEQYF. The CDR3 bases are TGTGCCAGCAGCTTAGACCCCGGGACCTCCTGGACCTACGAGCAGTACTTC.

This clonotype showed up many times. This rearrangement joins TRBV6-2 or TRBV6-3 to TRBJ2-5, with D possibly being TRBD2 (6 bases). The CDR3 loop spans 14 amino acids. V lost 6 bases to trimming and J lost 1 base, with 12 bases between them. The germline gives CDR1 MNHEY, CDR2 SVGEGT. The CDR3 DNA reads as TGTGCCAGCAGCCCGACTAGACGCCAAGAGACCCAGTACTTC. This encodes CASSPTRRQETQYF.

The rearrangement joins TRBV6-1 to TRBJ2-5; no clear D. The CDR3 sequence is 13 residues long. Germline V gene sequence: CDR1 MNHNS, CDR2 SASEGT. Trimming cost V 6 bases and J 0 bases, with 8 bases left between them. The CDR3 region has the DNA TGTGCCAGCAGCGGAAATGACCAAGAGACCCAGTACTTC. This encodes CASSGNDQETQYF.

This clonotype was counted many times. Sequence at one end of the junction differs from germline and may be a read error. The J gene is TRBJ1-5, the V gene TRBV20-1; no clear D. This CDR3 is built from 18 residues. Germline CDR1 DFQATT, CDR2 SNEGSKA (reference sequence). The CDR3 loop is CSARDLGQPSFSNQSQHF. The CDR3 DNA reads TGCAGTGCTAGAGATCTTGGGCAGCCCAGTTTTAGCAATCAGTCCCAGCATTTT.

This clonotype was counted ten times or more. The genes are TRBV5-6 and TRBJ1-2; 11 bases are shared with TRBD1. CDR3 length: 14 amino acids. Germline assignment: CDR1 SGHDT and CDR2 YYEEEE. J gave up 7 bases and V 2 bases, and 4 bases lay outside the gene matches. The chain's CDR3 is CASSFGQGAFGYTF. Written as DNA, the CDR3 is TGTGCCAGCAGCTTCGGACAGGGGGCTTTTGGCTACACCTTC.

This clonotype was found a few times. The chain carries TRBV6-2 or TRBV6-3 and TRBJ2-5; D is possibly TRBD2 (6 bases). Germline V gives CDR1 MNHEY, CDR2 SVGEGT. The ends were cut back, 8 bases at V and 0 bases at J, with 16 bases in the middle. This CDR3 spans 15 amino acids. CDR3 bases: TGTGCCAGCCTCCGGAGGGTAGGGTACCAAGAGACCCAGTACTTC. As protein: CASLRRVGYQETQYF.

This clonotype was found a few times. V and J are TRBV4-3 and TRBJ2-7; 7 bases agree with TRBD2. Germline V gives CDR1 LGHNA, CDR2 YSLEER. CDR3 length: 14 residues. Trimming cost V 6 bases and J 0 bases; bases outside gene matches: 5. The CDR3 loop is CASSWGRGSYEQYF. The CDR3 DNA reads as TGCGCCAGCAGTTGGGGGAGGGGCTCCTACGAGCAGTACTTC.

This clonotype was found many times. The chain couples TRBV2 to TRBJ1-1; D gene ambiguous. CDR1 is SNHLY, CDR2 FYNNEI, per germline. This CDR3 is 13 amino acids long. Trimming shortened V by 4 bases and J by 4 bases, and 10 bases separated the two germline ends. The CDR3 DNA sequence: TGTGCCAGCAGTGCCAGGTTGTCCACTGAAGCTTTCTTT. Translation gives CASSARLSTEAFF.

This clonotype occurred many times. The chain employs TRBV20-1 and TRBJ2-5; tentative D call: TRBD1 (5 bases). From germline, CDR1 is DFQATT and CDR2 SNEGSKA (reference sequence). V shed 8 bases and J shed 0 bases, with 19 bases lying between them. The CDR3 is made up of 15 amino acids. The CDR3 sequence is CSRSQLQAYQETQYF. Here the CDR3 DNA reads TGCAGTCGGTCGCAGCTACAGGCGTACCAAGAGACCCAGTACTTC.

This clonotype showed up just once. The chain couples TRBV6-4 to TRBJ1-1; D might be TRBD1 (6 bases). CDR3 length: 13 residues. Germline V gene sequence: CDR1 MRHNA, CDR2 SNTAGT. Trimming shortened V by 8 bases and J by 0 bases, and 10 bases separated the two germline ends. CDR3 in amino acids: CASLQGLNTEAFF. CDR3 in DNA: TGTGCCAGCCTACAGGGACTGAACACTGAAGCTTTCTTT.